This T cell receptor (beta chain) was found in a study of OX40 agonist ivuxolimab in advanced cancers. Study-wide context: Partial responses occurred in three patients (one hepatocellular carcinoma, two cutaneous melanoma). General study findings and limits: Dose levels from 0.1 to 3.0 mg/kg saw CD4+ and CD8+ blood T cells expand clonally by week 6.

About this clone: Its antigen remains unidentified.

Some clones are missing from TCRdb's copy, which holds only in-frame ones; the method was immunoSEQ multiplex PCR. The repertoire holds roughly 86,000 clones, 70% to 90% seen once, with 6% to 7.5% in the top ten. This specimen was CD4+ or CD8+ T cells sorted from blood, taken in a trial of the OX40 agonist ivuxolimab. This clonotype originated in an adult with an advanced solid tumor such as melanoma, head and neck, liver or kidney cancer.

CDR3 nucleotide sequence: TGTGCCAGCAGTTTATCGATGGGCTTCTTCGGTTACAATGAGCAGTTCTTC. Amino acids: CASSLSMGFFGYNEQFF. The chain uses TRBV27 and TRBJ2-1; no definite D call. V gave up 0 bases and J gave up 4 bases, with 16 bases separating them. The CDR3 extends over 17 amino acids. Per germline, CDR1 MNHEY and CDR2 SMNVEV (reference sequence).